These 25 T cell receptor beta chains were all obtained from the same sample, sequenced in a study of T cells after yellow fever vaccination. TCRdb reprocessed the 5' RACE reads via MiXCR and lists one record per CDR3 protein. This table holds approximately 300,000 distinct CDR3 sequences, around 7.3% found once. Sequences were derived from PBMCs, sampled about 49 days after the first yellow fever vaccination. These receptors came from a young man who received the YFV17D yellow fever vaccine.

In its sample, this clonotype was seen a few times. The chain couples TRBV7-2 to TRBJ2-3; weak D call: TRBD1 (5 bases). The CDR3 contains 16 residues. V was shortened by 5 bases and J by 0 bases, with 15 bases between the two germline ends. Per the germline V gene, CDR1 is SGHTA and CDR2 is FQGNSA. CDR3 coding DNA: TGTGCCAGCAGCCCGCTAGGGGTGTTTAGCACAGATACGCAGTATTTT. The encoded protein is CASSPLGVFSTDTQYF.

The chain couples TRBV5-1 to TRBJ2-2, with D maybe TRBD2 (6 bases). Germline CDR1 and CDR2: SGHRS and YFSETQ. V gave up 5 bases and J gave up 4 bases, with 15 bases separating them. The CDR3 contains 15 residues. The CDR3 region is CASSWDLGGTGELFF. In nucleotides, the CDR3 is TGCGCCAGCAGTTGGGATCTCGGGGGCACCGGGGAGCTGTTTTTT.

The genes are TRBV20-1 and TRBJ2-1; TRBD1 or TRBD2 may be the D gene (5 bases each). Germline V gene sequence: CDR1 DFQATT, CDR2 SNEGSKA (reference sequence). CDR3 length: 16 amino acids. Trimming pared 5 bases from V and 0 bases from J, leaving 17 bases between. CDR3 sequence reads: CSAPRVGARSYNEQFF. CDR3 nucleotides: TGCAGTGCTCCGCGGGTAGGGGCCCGCTCCTACAATGAGCAGTTCTTC.

The table lists this clonotype with a few counts. The chain couples TRBV5-4 to TRBJ1-2; 8 bases map to TRBD1. This CDR3 is 16 amino acids long. The V gene end was trimmed by 0 bases and the J gene end by 5 bases; junction bases not matched to a gene: 9. Germline V gene data show CDR1 as SGHNT and CDR2 as YYREEE (reference sequence). This CDR3 reads CASSLAGAGGAYGYTF. For the CDR3, the DNA is TGTGCCAGCAGCTTGGCCGGGGCAGGGGGCGCTTATGGCTACACCTTC.

This clonotype was seen only a few times. The CDR3 here is CASSIASRGQGDTEAFF. Here the CDR3 DNA reads TGTGCCAGTAGTATAGCTAGTAGGGGACAGGGGGACACTGAAGCTTTCTTT. The chain is built from TRBV19 and TRBJ1-1; 11 bases align to TRBD1. J was trimmed by 3 bases and V by 1 base; bases with no gene match: 7. This CDR3 is built from 17 residues. The germline V gene encodes CDR1 LNHDA and CDR2 SQIVND (reference sequence). Looking up the rest from reference TRBV19 and TRBJ1-1 gives the full variable domain: DGGITQSPKYLFRKEGQNVTLSCEQNLNHDAMYWYRQDPGQGLRLIYYSQIVNDFQKGDIAEGYSVSREKKESFPLTVTSAQKNPTAFYLCASSIASRGQGDTEAFFGQGTRLTVV.

The chain is built from TRBV20-1 and TRBJ2-3, with no clear D. The CDR3 is 11 residues long. The germline gives CDR1 DFQATT, CDR2 SNEGSKA (reference sequence). V lost 5 bases and J 5 bases, leaving 8 bases between the germline ends. CDR3 region: CSAGVLDTQYF. The CDR3 nucleotides read TGCAGTGCTGGGGTCCTAGATACGCAGTATTTT.

The CDR3 nucleotides are TGTGCCAGCAGTTTAGGGTCCGCCGTGAACACTGAAGCTTTCTTT. This codes for CASSLGSAVNTEAFF. The V and J genes are TRBV6-2 or TRBV6-3 and TRBJ1-1, with no clear D. Trimming stripped 4 bases from V and 0 bases from J, with 12 bases between. The length of the CDR3 is 15 residues. Per germline, CDR1 MNHEY and CDR2 SVGEGT.

Points on this clonotype: A much larger clone differs from this one at a single base, so this may be a read error. The rearrangement links TRBV9 to TRBJ2-2, with TRBD1 matching over 9 bases. From germline, CDR1 is SGDLS and CDR2 YYNGEE. Losses at the gene ends were 1 base for V and 10 bases for J; bases not matched to a gene: 11. The CDR3 runs 16 residues. CDR3 residues: CASSVIGTGKSEELFF. DNA for the CDR3: TGTGCCAGCAGCGTAATCGGGACAGGGAAGTCCGAGGAGCTGTTTTTT.

This chain's CDR3 is CATQDRANTGELFF. DNA of the CDR3: TGTGCCACCCAGGACAGGGCGAACACCGGGGAGCTGTTTTTT. The chain couples TRBV28 to TRBJ2-2, with TRBD1 identical over 8 bases. V lost 10 bases to trimming and J lost 0 bases; unmatched junction nucleotides: 4. CDR1 is MDHEN and CDR2 is SYDVKM in the germline V gene. This CDR3 region has 14 residues.

The CDR3 bases are TGTGCCAGCACGCACTCAGGGAGATATAGCTCCTACAATGAGCAGTTCTTC. This encodes CASTHSGRYSSYNEQFF. The gene calls are TRBV5-6 and TRBJ2-1; tentatively, D is TRBD1 or TRBD2 (5 bases each). The CDR3 runs to 17 residues. The V end was cut by 6 bases, the J end by 0 bases, with 19 bases between. CDR1 is SGHDT, CDR2 YYEEEE, per germline.

The chain employs TRBV5-1 and TRBJ2-3; 7 positions agree with TRBD2. V was pared by 4 bases and J by 4 bases, with 6 bases of the junction left unmatched. Germline-derived CDR1 and CDR2 are SGHRS and YFSETQ. CDR3 length: 14 residues. In DNA, the CDR3 is TGCGCCAGCAGCCCCCGACTAGCCTCAGATACGCAGTATTTT. It yields the protein CASSPRLASDTQYF.

The genes are TRBV12-3 or TRBV12-4 and TRBJ2-3, with a possible D match to TRBD1 (6 bases). CDR3 size: 14 residues. Between the trimmed V and J ends, which lost 5 bases and 2 bases, there was a span of 11 bases. Here the CDR3 reads CASSPRDTTDTQYF. In DNA, the CDR3 is TGTGCCAGCAGTCCTCGGGACACCACAGATACGCAGTATTTT.

The chain uses TRBV6-1 and TRBJ1-5, with D tentatively TRBD1 (5 bases). Germline V gene lookup returns CDR1 MNHNS and CDR2 SASEGT. The CDR3 runs to 15 residues. V lost 6 bases and J lost 0, with 12 bases in between. CDR3 nucleotide sequence: TGTGCCAGCAGCCGTACAGGTTATAGCAATCAGCCCCAGCATTTT. Amino acids: CASSRTGYSNQPQHF.

The chain combines TRBV6-2 or TRBV6-3 with TRBJ2-1; tentative D call: TRBD2 (5 bases). V was cut by 2 bases and J by 10 bases, with 15 bases left in between. The germline V gene encodes CDR1 MNHEY and CDR2 SVGEGT. CDR3 size: 14 residues. CDR3: CASSYLTRSGEQFF. CDR3 sequence (DNA): TGTGCCAGCAGTTACCTCACTAGGTCGGGGGAGCAGTTCTTC.

This clonotype appeared a few times. V and J are TRBV5-1 and TRBJ2-3, with 12 bases that match TRBD2. The junction had 8 bases not matched to a gene; V was cut back by 4 bases and J by 5 bases. In germline, CDR1 is SGHRS, CDR2 YFSETQ. This CDR3 is built from 16 residues. The CDR3 DNA is TGCGCCAGCAGCCCAGCTAGCGGGGGGGCCAAAGATACGCAGTATTTT. It specifies CASSPASGGAKDTQYF.

This clonotype appeared a few times. The chain is built from TRBV5-1 and TRBJ2-1; a weak D match, TRBD1 (6 bases). Per germline, CDR1 SGHRS and CDR2 YFSETQ. This CDR3 comprises 14 residues. V was trimmed by 3 bases and J by 5 bases, leaving 12 bases between them. The CDR3 loop is CASSSRDTHNEQFF. The CDR3 bases are TGCGCCAGCAGCTCTCGGGACACCCACAATGAGCAGTTCTTC. Full variable domain (rest looked up from reference TRBV5-1 and TRBJ2-1): KAGVTQTPRYLIKTRGQQVTLSCSPISGHRSVSWYQQTPGQGLQFLFEYFSETQRNKGNFPGRFSGRQFSNSRSEMNVSTLELGDSALYLCASSSRDTHNEQFFGPGTRLTVL.

This clonotype was counted only a few times. The chain carries TRBV6-2 or TRBV6-3 and TRBJ2-5; TRBD2 aligns across 9 bases. The germline gives CDR1 MNHEY, CDR2 SVGEGT. V trimming: 6 bases; J trimming: 2 bases; junction bases outside the gene matches: 1. There are 13 residues in the CDR3. This CDR3 is CASRTSGQETQYF. CDR3 DNA sequence: TGTGCCAGCAGGACTAGCGGACAAGAGACCCAGTACTTC.

This chain links TRBV7-9 with TRBJ2-7; TRBD1 aligns across 7 bases. The CDR3 is made up of 13 amino acids. The junction had 8 bases not matched to a gene; V was cut back by 4 bases and J by 8 bases. Germline V gives CDR1 SEHNR, CDR2 FQNEAQ (reference sequence). The CDR3 nucleotides are TGTGCCAGCAGCTCCGGGACAGTGGTTCAGCAGTACGTC. As protein: CASSSGTVVQQYV.

V usage is TRBV12-3 or TRBV12-4 and J usage is TRBJ1-1, with 10 bases lining up with TRBD1. This CDR3 comprises 15 residues. V gave up 3 bases and J gave up 1 base; unmatched junction bases: 2. The DNA for the CDR3 is TGTGCCAGCAGTTTGACAGGGGGCGGGAACACTGAAGCTTTCTTT. This translates into CASSLTGGGNTEAFF.

Ten or more counts support this clonotype. The J gene is TRBJ2-7, the V gene TRBV12-3 or TRBV12-4; D gene ambiguous. Trimming stripped 3 bases from V and 0 bases from J, with 12 bases between. The CDR3 covers 15 residues. For the CDR3, the DNA is TGTGCCAGCAGTTTGAAGGGTCCCCCCTCCTACGAGCAGTACGTC. Translation: CASSLKGPPSYEQYV.

In its sample, this clonotype was seen a few times. This rearrangement joins TRBV6-2 or TRBV6-3 to TRBJ1-2; D is undetermined. The CDR3 sequence is 17 residues long. Germline V gives CDR1 MNHEY, CDR2 SVGEGT. The V gene lost 5 bases and the J gene lost 5 bases, with 24 bases spanning the gap. The CDR3 DNA sequence: TGTGCCAGCAGTCCCTTCCAGGACTTGCCCCCGCGATATGGCTACACCTTC. Protein product: CASSPFQDLPPRYGYTF.

This clonotype was observed a few times. Here the CDR3 DNA reads TGCGCCAGCAGCTTGGGACCACAGGGCCTTCAGCCCCAGCATTTT. As protein: CASSLGPQGLQPQHF. The chain joins TRBV5-1 to TRBJ1-5; perhaps TRBD1 as D (6 bases). The CDR3 runs 15 residues. Trimming left V 0 bases short and J 6 bases short, with 13 bases between. Looked up from germline, CDR1 is SGHRS and CDR2 is YFSETQ.

V is TRBV7-9 and J is TRBJ2-7; D unresolved. The V end was cut by 2 bases, the J end by 9 bases, with 17 bases between. This CDR3 spans 14 amino acids. CDR1 and CDR2 (germline): SEHNR, FQNEAQ (reference sequence). This chain's CDR3 is CASSLYSLLFGQYV. In DNA form, the CDR3 reads TGTGCCAGCAGCTTATACTCTCTGTTGTTCGGGCAGTACGTC.

V is TRBV29-1 and J is TRBJ1-4; D not certain. This CDR3 has 11 residues. V lost 7 bases to trimming and J lost 5 bases, with 8 bases between them. CDR1 is SQVTM, CDR2 ANQGSEA, per germline. CDR3: CSAGRNEKLFF. CDR3 nucleotide sequence: TGCAGCGCCGGACGGAATGAAAAACTGTTTTTT.

In its sample, this clonotype was seen a few times. The V gene is TRBV12-3 or TRBV12-4, the J gene TRBJ2-1; 9 nucleotides agree with TRBD1. This CDR3 is built from 14 residues. Germline trimming cut 6 bases from V and 5 bases from J; bases unmatched to any gene: 5. DNA of the CDR3: TGTGCCAGCAGCTGGACAGGGGCCGACAATGAGCAGTTCTTC. This encodes CASSWTGADNEQFF.